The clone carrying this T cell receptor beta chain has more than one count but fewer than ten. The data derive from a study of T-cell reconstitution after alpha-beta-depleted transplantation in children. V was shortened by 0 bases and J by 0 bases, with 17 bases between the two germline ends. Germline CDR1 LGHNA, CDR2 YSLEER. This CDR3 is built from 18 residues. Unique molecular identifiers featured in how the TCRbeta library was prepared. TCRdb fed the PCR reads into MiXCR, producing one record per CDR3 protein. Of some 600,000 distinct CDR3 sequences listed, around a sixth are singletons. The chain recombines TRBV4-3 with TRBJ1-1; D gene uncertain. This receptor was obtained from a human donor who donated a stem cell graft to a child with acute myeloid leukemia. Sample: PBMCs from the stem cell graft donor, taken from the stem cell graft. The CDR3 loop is CASSQDPPDGYMNTEAFF. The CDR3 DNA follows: TGCGCCAGCAGCCAAGATCCACCCGACGGCTACATGAACACTGAAGCTTTCTTT.